One and the same sample provided the 23 T cell receptor beta chains below, sequenced in a study of Ad26.COV2.S vaccination and SARS-CoV-2 variants. Treatment indicated: some 20 received Ad26.COV2.S at low or high dose, single or two shots; 5 received placebo; per-sample allocation not given. Sampling was performed 63 days after the first vaccine or placebo injection. The data were produced by immunoSEQ multiplex PCR, yet TCRdb's version contains in-frame clones alone and is incomplete. The table has roughly 300,000 clones, 75% to 90% seen once; the top ten hold around 10%. The starting material was peripheral blood, obtained in a trial of Ad26.COV2.S vaccine versus placebo. All receptors come from a person between 18 and 60 years old who received the Ad26.COV2.S COVID-19 vaccine or a placebo.

This clone was seen once. The chain combines TRBV7-2 with TRBJ2-1; D might be TRBD2 (7 bases). CDR1 is SGHTA, CDR2 FQGNSA, per germline. The CDR3 is 18 amino acids. Trimming shortened V by 0 bases and J by 3 bases, and 18 bases separated the two germline ends. The CDR3 region has the DNA TGTGCCAGCAGCTTAGCGTCAACGGGGGGCCTGGGCTACAATGAGCAGTTCTTC. Its translation is CASSLASTGGLGYNEQFF.

V usage is TRBV7-2 and J usage is TRBJ2-3; no clear D. Trimming took off 3 bases at V and 0 bases at J, with 10 bases between the two ends. This CDR3 is 15 amino acids long. The germline V gene has CDR1 SGHTA and CDR2 FQGNSA. As DNA, the CDR3 is TGTGCCAGCAGCTTGTCACGGTTTAGCACAGATACGCAGTATTTT. It specifies CASSLSRFSTDTQYF.

The gene calls are TRBV7-3 and TRBJ2-3; 9 bases are a match to TRBD2. J lost 4 bases, V lost 4 bases, and 12 bases had no gene match. The CDR3 covers 17 residues. In germline, CDR1 is SGHTA, CDR2 FQGTGA. The CDR3 sequence: CASSYQTMAGGADTQYF. CDR3 nucleotide sequence: TGTGCCAGCAGCTACCAAACCATGGCGGGAGGGGCAGATACGCAGTATTTT.

Here the CDR3 reads CSASEGRATVPFEQYF. The CDR3 DNA follows: TGCAGTGCTAGTGAGGGTAGGGCGACAGTCCCTTTCGAGCAGTACTTC. J is TRBJ2-7 and V is TRBV20-1; D may be TRBD1 or TRBD2 (5 bases each). This CDR3 is built from 16 residues. V shed 3 bases and J shed 6 bases, with 24 bases lying between them. CDR1 and CDR2 from the germline V gene are DFQATT and SNEGSKA (reference sequence).

This sequence joins TRBV7-9 and TRBJ2-2; D call uncertain. Germline CDR1 reads SEHNR; CDR2 reads FQNEAQ (reference sequence). The CDR3 totals 13 residues. Trimming stripped 6 bases from V and 4 bases from J, with 9 bases between. The CDR3 loop reads CASRLPGTGELFF. The CDR3 DNA reads TGTGCCAGCAGACTCCCAGGCACCGGGGAGCTGTTTTTT. The full variable domain, its missing parts supplied by reference TRBV7-9 and TRBJ2-2, is DTGVSQNPRHKITKRGQNVTFRCDPISEHNRLYWYRQTLGQGPEFLTYFQNEAQLEKSRLLSDRFSAERPKGSFSTLEIQRTEQGDSAMYLCASRLPGTGELFFGEGSRLTVL.

This clone turned up a few times. The chain couples TRBV7-3 to TRBJ2-2; D ambiguous. V was clipped by 5 bases and J by 4 bases, with 8 bases between them. In germline, CDR1 is SGHTA, CDR2 FQGTGA. CDR3 size: 13 residues. CDR3 coding DNA: TGTGCCAGCAGCCCAGAACCCACCGGGGAGCTGTTTTTT. It is translated as CASSPEPTGELFF.

The chain recombines TRBV4-1 with TRBJ2-1; TRBD1 matches 7 bases. The CDR3 contains 16 residues. The junction had 13 bases not matched to a gene; V was cut back by 3 bases and J by 8 bases. The germline gives CDR1 MGHRA, CDR2 YSYEKL. The CDR3 DNA reads TGCGCCAGCAGCCAGAGGGCGACGAGGGGGCGGGATGAGCAGTTCTTC. Its protein is CASSQRATRGRDEQFF.

There are a few counts of this clone. This chain joins TRBV2 and TRBJ1-5; possibly TRBD1 for D (6 bases). Trimming pared 7 bases from V and 12 bases from J, leaving 19 bases between. This CDR3 is 13 amino acids long. The germline CDR1 and CDR2 sequences are SNHLY and FYNNEI. CDR3 sequence reads: CASTPGARDRQHF. DNA of the CDR3: TGTGCCAGCACCCCGGGGGCCCGGGACCGCCAGCATTTT.

This clone has more than one count but fewer than ten. The chain couples TRBV28 to TRBJ1-3; weak D call: TRBD1 (5 bases). The ends were cut back, 7 bases at V and 6 bases at J, with 16 bases in the middle. Germline CDR1 reads MDHEN; CDR2 reads SYDVKM. This CDR3 comprises 14 residues. CDR3 sequence: CASIGGSRANTIYF. CDR3 DNA sequence: TGTGCCAGCATTGGGGGTAGTCGGGCAAACACCATATATTTT.

The V call is TRBV19, the J call TRBJ1-3; D unclear. Trimming took off 6 bases at V and 8 bases at J, with 17 bases between the two ends. CDR1 is LNHDA and CDR2 is SQIVND in the germline V gene (reference sequence). This CDR3 contains 14 residues. The CDR3 region has the DNA TGTGCCAGTAGCCGGTGGGGAGAACAAGACACCATATATTTT. Protein sequence: CASSRWGEQDTIYF.

The chain links TRBV29-1 to TRBJ2-7, with 9 bases fitting TRBD1. The V gene end was trimmed by 7 bases and the J gene end by 5 bases; junction bases not matched to a gene: 6. CDR3 size: 12 residues. Germline lookup yields CDR1 SQVTM and CDR2 ANQGSEA. CDR3 nucleotide sequence: TGCAGCGCCCAGGGACAGGGACACGAGCAGTACTTC. Translation gives CSAQGQGHEQYF.

The chain links TRBV5-6 to TRBJ1-1, with D hard to call. Germline V gene sequence: CDR1 SGHDT, CDR2 YYEEEE. The CDR3 spans 13 residues. The V end lost 0 bases, the J end lost 3 bases, and 6 bases lay between the germline ends. CDR3 region: CASSLGGHTEAFF. The CDR3, as DNA: TGTGCCAGCAGCTTGGGCGGTCACACTGAAGCTTTCTTT.

This clone was picked up one time. V usage is TRBV18 and J usage is TRBJ1-2, with 7 bases aligning to TRBD1. CDR3 length: 16 amino acids. Germline V gives CDR1 KGHSH, CDR2 LQKENI. J was trimmed by 2 bases and V by 3 bases; bases with no gene match: 9. The CDR3 here is CASSPPTTGQNYGYTF. The CDR3 DNA sequence: TGTGCCAGCTCACCGCCAACCACGGGACAGAACTATGGCTACACCTTC.

The chain couples TRBV18 to TRBJ2-7; TRBD2 might be the D (5 bases). CDR3 length equals 15 residues. V was shortened by 0 bases and J by 3 bases, with 12 bases between the two germline ends. Looked up from germline, CDR1 is KGHSH and CDR2 is LQKENI. Here the CDR3 DNA reads TGTGCCAGCTCACCACCTCAGCGGAGTTACTACGAGCAGTACTTC. It yields the protein CASSPPQRSYYEQYF.

V usage is TRBV6-6 and J usage is TRBJ1-4; 8 bases map to TRBD1. Trimming cost V 6 bases and J 8 bases; bases outside gene matches: 8. Germline CDR1 and CDR2: MNHNY and SVGAGI (reference sequence). The length of the CDR3 is 14 residues. CDR3 nucleotides: TGTGCCAGCAGGGACAGGGTGGGTGAGGAAAAACTGTTTTTT. Translation gives CASRDRVGEEKLFF.

This sequence joins TRBV6-2 or TRBV6-3 and TRBJ1-2; 8 bases are shared with TRBD1. CDR1 is MNHEY, CDR2 SVGEGT, per germline. The V segment lost 4 bases and the J segment 8 bases; nucleotides outside the gene matches: 3. The CDR3 is 12 amino acids. CDR3 residues: CASSSTGDGYTF. CDR3 DNA sequence: TGTGCCAGCAGTTCGACAGGGGACGGCTACACCTTC.

The chain is built from TRBV24-1 and TRBJ1-1; D is uncertain. This CDR3 contains 15 residues. V lost 7 bases and J 1 base, leaving 15 bases between the germline ends. Germline CDR1 KGHDR, CDR2 SFDVKD. CDR3 amino acids: CATRGPGLGNTEAFF. CDR3 bases: TGTGCCACCAGGGGCCCTGGTTTGGGGAACACTGAAGCTTTCTTT.

V is TRBV5-1 and J is TRBJ2-3; D gene unclear. CDR1 and CDR2 from the germline V gene are SGHRS and YFSETQ. The CDR3 length is 13 residues. Trimming shortened V by 3 bases and J by 0 bases, and 5 bases separated the two germline ends. For the CDR3, the DNA is TGCGCCAGCAGCTCCTCGAGCACAGATACGCAGTATTTT. Its translation: CASSSSSTDTQYF.

The chain uses TRBV28 and TRBJ1-1, with no clear D. Germline values: CDR1 MDHEN, CDR2 SYDVKM. The length of the CDR3 is 10 residues. V lost 2 bases to trimming and J lost 11 bases, with 6 bases between them. The CDR3 region has the DNA TGTGCCAGCAGTTTAGGCCGTGCTTTCTTT. Amino acid sequence: CASSLGRAFF.

The chain uses TRBV4-2 and TRBJ2-7; D unresolved. V gave up 1 base and J gave up 6 bases, with 4 bases separating them. Germline V lookup: CDR1 LGHNA, CDR2 YNFKEQ. The CDR3 runs to 11 residues. The CDR3 loop reads CASSQGLEQYF. CDR3 DNA sequence: TGTGCCAGCAGCCAAGGGCTCGAGCAGTACTTC.

The J gene is TRBJ2-5, the V gene TRBV19, with no clear D. V gave up 5 bases and J gave up 1 base, with 11 bases separating them. Germline assignment: CDR1 LNHDA and CDR2 SQIVND (reference sequence). The length of the CDR3 is 14 residues. Here the CDR3 reads CASSPRFSQETQYF. CDR3 nucleotide sequence: TGTGCCAGTAGTCCTCGGTTCAGCCAAGAGACCCAGTACTTC.

This sequence joins TRBV19 and TRBJ2-3; D may be TRBD1 (6 bases). The V gene lost 5 bases and the J gene lost 5 bases, with 11 bases spanning the gap. CDR1 is LNHDA, CDR2 SQIVND, per germline (reference sequence). The CDR3 spans 13 residues. CDR3: CASSLGQRDTQYF. In DNA, the CDR3 is TGTGCCAGTAGTCTTGGACAGCGAGATACGCAGTATTTT.

The chain carries TRBV5-1 and TRBJ2-3, with 7 bases fitting TRBD1. CDR3 length: 14 amino acids. Unmatched junction bases numbered 5, after V lost 7 bases and J lost 0 bases. Germline CDR1 is SGHRS and CDR2 is YFSETQ. CDR3 protein: CASSPDRSTDTQYF. The DNA of the CDR3 is TGCGCCAGCTCCCCGGACAGGAGCACAGATACGCAGTATTTT. The variable domain in full, with the rest retrieved from reference TRBV5-1 and TRBJ2-3, is KAGVTQTPRYLIKTRGQQVTLSCSPISGHRSVSWYQQTPGQGLQFLFEYFSETQRNKGNFPGRFSGRQFSNSRSEMNVSTLELGDSALYLCASSPDRSTDTQYFGPGTRLTVL.